The clone carrying this T cell receptor (beta chain) was recorded at least ten times. The data derive from a study of identical twins. Trimming left V 1 base short and J 1 base short, with 10 bases between. This CDR3 contains 14 residues. CDR1 is DFQATT, CDR2 SNEGSKA, per germline (reference sequence). In TCRdb, the 5' RACE reads were re-called with MiXCR into one record per CDR3 protein. The data contain about 690,000 distinct CDR3 sequences, around 6% of them seen just once; the ten biggest clones take up 1.5% to 2%. V is TRBV20-1 and J is TRBJ1-1; D is perhaps TRBD1 (5 bases). Sequencing used naive T cells sorted from blood. The sequence derives from a young man in good health. CDR3 protein: CSARAGATNTEAFF. CDR3 DNA: TGCAGTGCTAGAGCCGGGGCGACGAACACTGAAGCTTTCTTT.